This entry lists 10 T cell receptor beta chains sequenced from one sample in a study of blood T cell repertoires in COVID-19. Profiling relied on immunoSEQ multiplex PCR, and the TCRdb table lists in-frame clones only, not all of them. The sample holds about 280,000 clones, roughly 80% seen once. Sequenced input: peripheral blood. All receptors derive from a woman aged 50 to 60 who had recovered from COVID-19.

Here the CDR3 DNA reads TGTGCCTGGAGGGTAACTCCGGGGGGATTCTACACTGAAGCTTTCTTT. It codes for CAWRVTPGGFYTEAFF. The rearrangement joins TRBV30 to TRBJ1-1; tentatively, D is TRBD1 (5 bases). Germline lookup yields CDR1 GTSNPN and CDR2 SVGIG (reference sequence). The CDR3 is 16 amino acids. With 3 bases removed from V and 3 bases from J, the gap between germline ends came to 20 bases.

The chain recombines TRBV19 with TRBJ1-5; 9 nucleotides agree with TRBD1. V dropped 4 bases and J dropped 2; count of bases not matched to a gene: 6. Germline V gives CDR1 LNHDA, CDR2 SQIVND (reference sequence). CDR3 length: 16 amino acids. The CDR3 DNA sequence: TGTGCCAGTAGTACGTGGGACAGGGAGGGCAATCAGCCCCAGCATTTT. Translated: CASSTWDREGNQPQHF.

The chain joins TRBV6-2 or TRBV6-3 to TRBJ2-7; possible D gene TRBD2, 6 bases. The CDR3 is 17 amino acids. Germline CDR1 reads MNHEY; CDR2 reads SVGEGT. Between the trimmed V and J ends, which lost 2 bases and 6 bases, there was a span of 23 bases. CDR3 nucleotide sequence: TGTGCCAGCAGTTACACATCTGGCGGGGCCGGTCCAGCCGAGCAGTACTTC. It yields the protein CASSYTSGGAGPAEQYF.

The CDR3 DNA reads TGTGCCAGCAGCTTGAAACTAGCGAGCACCGGGGAGCTGTTTTTT. This translates into CASSLKLASTGELFF. The rearrangement joins TRBV5-5 to TRBJ2-2, with 7 bases that match TRBD2. The V segment lost 1 base and the J segment 4 bases; nucleotides outside the gene matches: 4. The CDR3 consists of 15 residues. Germline lookup yields CDR1 SGHKS and CDR2 YYEKEE (reference sequence).

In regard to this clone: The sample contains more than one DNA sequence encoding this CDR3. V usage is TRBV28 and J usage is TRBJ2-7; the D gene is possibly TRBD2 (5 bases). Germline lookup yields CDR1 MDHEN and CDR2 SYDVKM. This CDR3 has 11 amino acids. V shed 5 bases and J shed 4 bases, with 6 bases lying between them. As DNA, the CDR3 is TGTGCCAGCAGTCGGGGTTACGAGCAGTACTTC. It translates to CASSRGYEQYF. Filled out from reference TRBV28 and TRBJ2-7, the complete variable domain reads DVKVTQSSRYLVKRTGEKVFLECVQDMDHENMFWYRQDPGLGLRLIYFSYDVKMKEKGDIPEGYSVSREKKERFSLILESASTNQTSMYLCASSRGYEQYFGPGTRLTVT.

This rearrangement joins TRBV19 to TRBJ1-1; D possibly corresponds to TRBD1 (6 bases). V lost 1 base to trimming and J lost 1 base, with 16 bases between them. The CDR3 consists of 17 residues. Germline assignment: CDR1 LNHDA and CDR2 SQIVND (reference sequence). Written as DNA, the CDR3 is TGTGCCAGTAGTATAGGAACAGGGTCGGGGTCGAACACTGAAGCTTTCTTT. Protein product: CASSIGTGSGSNTEAFF.

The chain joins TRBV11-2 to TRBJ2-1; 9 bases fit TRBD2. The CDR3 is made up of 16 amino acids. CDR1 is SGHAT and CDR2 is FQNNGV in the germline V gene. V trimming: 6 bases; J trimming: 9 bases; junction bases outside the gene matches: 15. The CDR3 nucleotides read TGTGCCAGCAGGATGATCGGGACTAGCCGCAGAACTGAGCAGTTCTTC. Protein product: CASRMIGTSRRTEQFF.

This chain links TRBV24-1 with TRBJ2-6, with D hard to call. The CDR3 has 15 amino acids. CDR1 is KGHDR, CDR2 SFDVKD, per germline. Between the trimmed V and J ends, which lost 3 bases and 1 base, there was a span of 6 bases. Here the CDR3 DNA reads TGTGCCACCAGTGATGGCGGTTCTGGGGCCAACGTCCTGACTTTC. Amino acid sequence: CATSDGGSGANVLTF.

This CDR3 reads CASSVDGSGGYNEQFF. The CDR3 DNA follows: TGTGCCAGCAGCGTAGACGGTAGCGGGGGTTACAATGAGCAGTTCTTC. This chain joins TRBV9 and TRBJ2-1; TRBD2 aligns across 9 bases. The CDR3 extends over 16 amino acids. Looked up from germline, CDR1 is SGDLS and CDR2 is YYNGEE. V dropped 0 bases and J dropped 4; count of bases not matched to a gene: 5.

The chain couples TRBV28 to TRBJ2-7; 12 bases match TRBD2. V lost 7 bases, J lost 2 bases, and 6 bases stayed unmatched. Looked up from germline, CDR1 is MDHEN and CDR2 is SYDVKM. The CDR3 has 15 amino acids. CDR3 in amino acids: CASNRLAGDPYEQYF. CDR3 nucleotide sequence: TGTGCCAGCAACCGACTAGCGGGGGACCCCTACGAGCAGTACTTC.